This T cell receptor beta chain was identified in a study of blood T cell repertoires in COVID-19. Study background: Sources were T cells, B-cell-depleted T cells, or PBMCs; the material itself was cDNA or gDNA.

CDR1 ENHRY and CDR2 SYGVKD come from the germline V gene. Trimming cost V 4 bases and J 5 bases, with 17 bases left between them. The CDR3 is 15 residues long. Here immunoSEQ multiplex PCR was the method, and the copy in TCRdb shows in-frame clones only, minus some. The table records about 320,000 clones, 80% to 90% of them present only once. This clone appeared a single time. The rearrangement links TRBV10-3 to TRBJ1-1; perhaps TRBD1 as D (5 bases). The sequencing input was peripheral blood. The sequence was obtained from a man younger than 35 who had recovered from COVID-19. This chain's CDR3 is CAISGGKGQGTEAFF. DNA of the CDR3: TGTGCCATCAGTGGGGGAAAGGGGCAAGGGACTGAAGCTTTCTTT.